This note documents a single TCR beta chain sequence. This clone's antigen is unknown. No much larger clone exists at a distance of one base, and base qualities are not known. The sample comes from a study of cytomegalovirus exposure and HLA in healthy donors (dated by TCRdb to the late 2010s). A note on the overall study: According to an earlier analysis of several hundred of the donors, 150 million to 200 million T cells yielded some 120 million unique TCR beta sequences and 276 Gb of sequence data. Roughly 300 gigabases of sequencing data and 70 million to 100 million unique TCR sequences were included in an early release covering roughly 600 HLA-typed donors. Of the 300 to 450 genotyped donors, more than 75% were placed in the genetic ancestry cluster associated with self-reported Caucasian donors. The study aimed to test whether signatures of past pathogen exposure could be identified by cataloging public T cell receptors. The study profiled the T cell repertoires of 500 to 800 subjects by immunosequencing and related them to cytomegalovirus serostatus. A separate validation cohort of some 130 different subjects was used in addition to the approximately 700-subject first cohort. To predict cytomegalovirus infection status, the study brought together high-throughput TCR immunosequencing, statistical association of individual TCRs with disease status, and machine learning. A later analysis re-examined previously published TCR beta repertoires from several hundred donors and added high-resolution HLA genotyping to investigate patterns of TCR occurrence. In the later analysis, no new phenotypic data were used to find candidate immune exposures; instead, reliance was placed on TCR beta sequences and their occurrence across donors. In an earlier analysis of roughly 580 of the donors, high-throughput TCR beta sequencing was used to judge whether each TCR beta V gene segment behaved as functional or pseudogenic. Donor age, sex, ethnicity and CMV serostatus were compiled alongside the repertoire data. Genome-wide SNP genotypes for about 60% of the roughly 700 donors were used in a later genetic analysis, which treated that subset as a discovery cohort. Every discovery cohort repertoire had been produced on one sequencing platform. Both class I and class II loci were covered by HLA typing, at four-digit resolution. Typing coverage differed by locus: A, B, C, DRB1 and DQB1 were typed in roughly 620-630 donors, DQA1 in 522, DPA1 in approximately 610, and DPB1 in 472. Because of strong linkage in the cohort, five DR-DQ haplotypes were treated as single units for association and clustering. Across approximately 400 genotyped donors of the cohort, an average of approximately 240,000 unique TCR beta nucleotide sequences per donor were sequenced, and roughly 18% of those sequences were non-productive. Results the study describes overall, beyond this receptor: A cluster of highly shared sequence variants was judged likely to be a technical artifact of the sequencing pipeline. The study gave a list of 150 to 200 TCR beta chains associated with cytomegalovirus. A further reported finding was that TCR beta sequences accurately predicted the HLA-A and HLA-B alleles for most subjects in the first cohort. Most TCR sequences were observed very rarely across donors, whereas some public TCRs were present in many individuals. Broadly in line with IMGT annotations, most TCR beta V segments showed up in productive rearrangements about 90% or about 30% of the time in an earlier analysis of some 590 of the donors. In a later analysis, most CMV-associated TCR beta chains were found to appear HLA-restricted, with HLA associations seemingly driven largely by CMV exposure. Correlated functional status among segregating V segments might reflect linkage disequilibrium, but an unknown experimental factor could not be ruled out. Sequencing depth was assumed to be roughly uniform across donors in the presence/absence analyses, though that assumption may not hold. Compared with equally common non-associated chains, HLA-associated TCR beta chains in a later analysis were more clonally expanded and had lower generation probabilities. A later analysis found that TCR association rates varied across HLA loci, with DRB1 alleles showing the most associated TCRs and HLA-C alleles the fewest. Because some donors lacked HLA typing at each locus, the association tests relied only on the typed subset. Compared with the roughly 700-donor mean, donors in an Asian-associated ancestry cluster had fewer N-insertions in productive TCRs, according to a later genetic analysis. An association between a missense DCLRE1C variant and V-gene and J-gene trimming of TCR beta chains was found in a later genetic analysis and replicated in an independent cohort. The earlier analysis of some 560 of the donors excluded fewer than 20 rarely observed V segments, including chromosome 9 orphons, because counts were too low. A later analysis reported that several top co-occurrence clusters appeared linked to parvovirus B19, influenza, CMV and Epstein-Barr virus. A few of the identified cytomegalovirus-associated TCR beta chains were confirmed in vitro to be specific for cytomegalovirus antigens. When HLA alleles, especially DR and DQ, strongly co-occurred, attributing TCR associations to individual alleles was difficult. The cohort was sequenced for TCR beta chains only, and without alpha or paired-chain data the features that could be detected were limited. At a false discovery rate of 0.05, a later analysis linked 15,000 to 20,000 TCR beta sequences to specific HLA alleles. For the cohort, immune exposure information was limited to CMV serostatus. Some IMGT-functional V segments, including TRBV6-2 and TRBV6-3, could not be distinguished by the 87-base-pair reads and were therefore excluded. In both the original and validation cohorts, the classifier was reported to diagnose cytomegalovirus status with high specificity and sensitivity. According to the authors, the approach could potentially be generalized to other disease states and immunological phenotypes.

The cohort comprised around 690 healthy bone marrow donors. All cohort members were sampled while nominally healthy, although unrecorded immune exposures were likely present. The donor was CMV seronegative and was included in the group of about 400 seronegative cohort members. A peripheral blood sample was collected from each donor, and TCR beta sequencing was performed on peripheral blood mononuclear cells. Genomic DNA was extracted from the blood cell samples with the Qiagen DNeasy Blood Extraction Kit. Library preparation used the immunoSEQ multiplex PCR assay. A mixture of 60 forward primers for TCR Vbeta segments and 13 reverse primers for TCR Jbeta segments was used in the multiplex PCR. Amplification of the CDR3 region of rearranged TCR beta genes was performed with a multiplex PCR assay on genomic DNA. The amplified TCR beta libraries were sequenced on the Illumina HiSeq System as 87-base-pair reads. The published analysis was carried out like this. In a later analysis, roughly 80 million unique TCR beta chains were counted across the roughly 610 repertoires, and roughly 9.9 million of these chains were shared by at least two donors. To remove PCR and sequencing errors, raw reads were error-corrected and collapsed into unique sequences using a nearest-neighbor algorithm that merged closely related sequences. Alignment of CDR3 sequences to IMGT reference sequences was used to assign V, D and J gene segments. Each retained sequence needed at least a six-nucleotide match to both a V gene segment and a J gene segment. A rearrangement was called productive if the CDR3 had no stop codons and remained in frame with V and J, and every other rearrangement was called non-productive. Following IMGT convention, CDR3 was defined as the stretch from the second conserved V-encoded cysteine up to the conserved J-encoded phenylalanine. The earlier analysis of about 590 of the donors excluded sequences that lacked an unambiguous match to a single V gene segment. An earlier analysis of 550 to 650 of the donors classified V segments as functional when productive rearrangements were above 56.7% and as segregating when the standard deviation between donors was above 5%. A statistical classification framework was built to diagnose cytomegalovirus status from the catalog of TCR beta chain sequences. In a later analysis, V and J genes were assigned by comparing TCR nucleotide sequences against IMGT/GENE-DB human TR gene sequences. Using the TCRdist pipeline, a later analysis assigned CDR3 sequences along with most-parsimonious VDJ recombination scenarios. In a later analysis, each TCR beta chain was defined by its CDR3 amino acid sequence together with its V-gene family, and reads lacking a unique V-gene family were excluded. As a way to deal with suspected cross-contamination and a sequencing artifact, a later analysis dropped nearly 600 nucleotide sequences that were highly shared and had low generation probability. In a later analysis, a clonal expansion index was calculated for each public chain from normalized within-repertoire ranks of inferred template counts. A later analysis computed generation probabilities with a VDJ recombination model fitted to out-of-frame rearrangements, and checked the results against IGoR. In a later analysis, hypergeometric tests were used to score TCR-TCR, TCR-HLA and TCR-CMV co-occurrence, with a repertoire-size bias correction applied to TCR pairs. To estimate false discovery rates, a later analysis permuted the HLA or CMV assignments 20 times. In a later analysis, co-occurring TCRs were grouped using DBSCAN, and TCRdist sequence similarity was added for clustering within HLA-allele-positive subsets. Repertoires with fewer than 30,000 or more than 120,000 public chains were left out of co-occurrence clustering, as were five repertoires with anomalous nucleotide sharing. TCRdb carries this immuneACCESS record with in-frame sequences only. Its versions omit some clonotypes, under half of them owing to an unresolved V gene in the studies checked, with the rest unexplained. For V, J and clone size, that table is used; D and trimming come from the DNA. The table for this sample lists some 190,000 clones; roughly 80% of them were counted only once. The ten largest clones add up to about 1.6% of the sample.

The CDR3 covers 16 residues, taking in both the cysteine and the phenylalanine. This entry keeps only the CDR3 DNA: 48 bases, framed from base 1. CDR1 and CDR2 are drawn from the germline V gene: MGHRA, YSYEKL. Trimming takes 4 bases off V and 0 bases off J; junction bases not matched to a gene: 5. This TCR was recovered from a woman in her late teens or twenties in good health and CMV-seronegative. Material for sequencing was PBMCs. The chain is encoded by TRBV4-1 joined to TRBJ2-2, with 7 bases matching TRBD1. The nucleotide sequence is TGCGCCAGCAGCCCCCTAGGGACAGCGAACACCGGGGAGCTGTTTTTT. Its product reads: CASSPLGTANTGELFF.